The T cell receptor beta chain under discussion was sequenced for a study of blood T cell repertoires in COVID-19. Study as a whole: Researchers got acute and convalescent COVID-19 samples from the United States, Italy and Spain. T cells, B-cell-depleted T cells, or PBMCs provided the cDNA or gDNA that served as material.

Trimming shortened V by 4 bases and J by 0 bases, and 10 bases separated the two germline ends. CDR3 length equals 15 residues. CDR1 is MDHEN, CDR2 SYDVKM, per germline. In the authors' workflow: Using reference gene primer amplification, nucleated cell counts were estimated. Data came from immunoSEQ multiplex PCR; TCRdb stores just in-frame clones and leaves some out. V, J and clone size reflect that table, while D and trimming were determined from the DNA. The data show 250,000 or so clones, about nine tenths seen once. Sequencing was performed on peripheral blood. The TCR comes from a woman aged 25 to 39 with active or convalescent COVID-19. This chain links TRBV28 with TRBJ2-1, with D possibly matching TRBD1 (6 bases). CDR3 amino acids: CASSWSGASYNEQFF. The CDR3 DNA follows: TGTGCCAGCAGTTGGTCAGGGGCCTCCTACAATGAGCAGTTCTTC. The full variable domain, with the rest looked up from reference TRBV28 and TRBJ2-1, is DVKVTQSSRYLVKRTGEKVFLECVQDMDHENMFWYRQDPGLGLRLIYFSYDVKMKEKGDIPEGYSVSREKKERFSLILESASTNQTSMYLCASSWSGASYNEQFFGPGTRLTVL.